This TCR beta chain stems from a study of blood T cell repertoires in COVID-19. For the study at large: Donors in the United States, Italy and Spain gave samples during acute or convalescent COVID-19. The cDNA or gDNA used as material had been derived from T cells, B-cell-depleted T cells, or PBMCs.

This clone was picked up a small number of times. Adults between about 18 and 95 years of age took part from under 25 US areas. In the study's own analysis: From reference gene primer amplification, estimates of nucleated cell counts were derived. The assay was immunoSEQ multiplex PCR, and TCRdb's table has in-frame clones only and misses some. The D gene and trimming were derived from the DNA, and the V and J assignments and clone size from that table. The sample gives 350,000 to 550,000 clones, about 90% of which show up once; over 1.5% is in the top ten. The CDR3 sequence is 15 residues long. The J segment lost 1 base and the V segment lost 6 bases, leaving 6 bases of the junction unmatched. Germline values: CDR1 SNHLY, CDR2 FYNNEI.

Material: PBMCs or T cells enriched from blood (not recorded which). This TCR was recovered from a woman aged 18-35 years with acute COVID-19. The chain carries TRBV2 and TRBJ1-5; 7 bases match TRBD1. The CDR3 nucleotides read TGTGCCAGCAGAAAGGGACAGTACAGCAATCAGCCCCAGCATTTT. It codes for CASRKGQYSNQPQHF.